The clone carrying this TCR beta chain was detected only a few times. This specimen belongs to a study of blood T cell repertoires in COVID-19. Turning to the study itself: Sites across the United States, Italy and Spain contributed samples from acute and convalescent COVID-19. T cells, B-cell-depleted T cells, or PBMCs provided the cDNA or gDNA that served as material.

Authors' data handling: By means of reference gene primer amplification, nucleated cell counts were estimated. The data were produced by immunoSEQ multiplex PCR, yet TCRdb's version contains in-frame clones alone and is incomplete. That table is the source of V, J and clone size, and D and trimming were worked out from the DNA. Of around 200,000 clones listed, around 83% are singletons. Germline CDR1 is SEHNR and CDR2 is FQNEAQ (reference sequence). V lost 1 base, J lost 5 bases, and 6 bases lay in between. The CDR3 extends over 13 amino acids. The source of this sequence is a woman older than 75 with acute or convalescent COVID-19. Material: peripheral blood. This rearrangement joins TRBV7-9 to TRBJ2-1; D not resolved. This CDR3 is CASSLGQHNEQFF. As DNA, the CDR3 is TGTGCCAGCAGCTTAGGACAACACAATGAGCAGTTCTTC. The complete variable domain, with remaining parts taken from reference TRBV7-9 and TRBJ2-1, reads DTGVSQNPRHKITKRGQNVTFRCDPISEHNRLYWYRQTLGQGPEFLTYFQNEAQLEKSRLLSDRFSAERPKGSFSTLEIQRTEQGDSAMYLCASSLGQHNEQFFGPGTRLTVL.